A selection of T cell receptor beta chains follows, all from one sample in a study of identifying expanded T cells in peripheral blood. The assay was immunoSEQ multiplex PCR, and TCRdb's table has in-frame clones only and misses some. The table has approximately 50,000 clones, approximately 86% seen once. Sample: blood. Every receptor here comes from a person between 18 and 75 years old in good health. The CDR3 runs from the conserved cysteine through the conserved F or W. A D gene is named only where the DNA matches it firmly. The size of a clone is reported for some rows only, either as once, few or many, or as a class for expanded clones.

>16|TRBJ1-5|-|TRBV12-5|once
TGTGCTAGTGGTTTGGACCGACGGGGTGGAAATCAGCCCCAGCATTTT
CASGLDRRGGNQPQHF
>16|TRBJ2-5|TRBD2|TRBV11-2|-
TGTGCCAGCAGCTTAGGGCTAGCGGGATCGAGAGAGACCCAGTACTTC
CASSLGLAGSRETQYF
>15|TRBJ2-3|TRBD2|TRBV9|-
TGTGCCAGCAGCGTAGGCGGGAGGGGGTCAGATACGCAGTATTTT
CASSVGGRGSDTQYF
>19|TRBJ2-1|TRBD2|TRBV12-5|-
TGTGCTAGTGGTTTGGTACTAACCGGACTAGCGGGGTCGGGCAATGAGCAGTTCTTC
CASGLVLTGLAGSGNEQFF
>17|TRBJ1-2|TRBD1|TRBV6-1|-
TGTGCCAGCAGTGTCATGGTATTAGCAGGGGGCTCGAGTGGCTACACCTTC
CASSVMVLAGGSSGYTF
>16|TRBJ2-1|TRBD1|TRBV5-4|-
TGTGCCAGCAGCTTGACAGGGGCCTCCTCCTACAATGAGCAGTTCTTC
CASSLTGASSYNEQFF
>14|TRBJ1-1|-|TRBV5-4|-
TGTGCCAGCAGCTTGGTTGGAGTGAACACTGAAGCTTTCTTT
CASSLVGVNTEAFF
>16|TRBJ2-7|TRBD1|TRBV27|-
TGTGCCAGCAGTCCCATCGGCACAGGGGGCCGGTACGAGCAGTACTTC
CASSPIGTGGRYEQYF
>13|TRBJ1-6|-|TRBV29-1|-
TGCAGCGTGGGGGCAGGGAGGGATTCACCCCTCCACTTT
CSVGAGRDSPLHF
>16|TRBJ2-2|TRBD2|TRBV6-6|-
TGTGCCAGCGGCTACCTAGCGGGGGGGAACACCGGGGAGCTGTTTTTT
CASGYLAGGNTGELFF
>14|TRBJ2-5|-|TRBV5-6|-
TGTGCCAGCAGCTTAGGAGGGATCGAAGAGACCCAGTACTTC
CASSLGGIEETQYF
>15|TRBJ1-2|TRBD1|TRBV6-9|once
TGTGCCAGCAGTTTTCGTCCGACAGGGTACTATGGCTACACCTTC
CASSFRPTGYYGYTF
>19|TRBJ1-3|TRBD1|TRBV4-1|-
TGCGCCAGCAGCCGGCTCCCGGGACAGGGGGCTAATTCTGGAAACACCATATATTTT
CASSRLPGQGANSGNTIYF
>17|TRBJ1-4|-|TRBV5-1|-
TGCGCCAGCAGCTTGGGAAGAAAAGACAGCCATAATGAAAAACTGTTTTTT
CASSLGRKDSHNEKLFF
>15|TRBJ1-1|-|TRBV7-9|-
TGTGCCAGCTCCGGATATCCCCCCGTGGACACTGAAGCTTTCTTT
CASSGYPPVDTEAFF
>17|TRBJ1-2|TRBD1|TRBV7-9|-
TGTGCCAGCAGCTTCGAGGACAGGGGGCTTACCAACTATGGCTACACCTTC
CASSFEDRGLTNYGYTF
>16|TRBJ1-2|TRBD1|TRBV30|-
TGTGCCTCCTCGAAAGGACAGGGGAGGCTTAACTATGGCTACACCTTC
CASSKGQGRLNYGYTF
>15|TRBJ2-7|TRBD2|TRBV9|-
TGTGCCAGCAGCGTAGGGAGCGGGAGAGCGTTCGAGCAGTACTTC
CASSVGSGRAFEQYF
>15|TRBJ2-3|-|TRBV19|-
TGTGCCAGTAGTCTATCGGCGGGTAGCACAGATACGCAGTATTTT
CASSLSAGSTDTQYF
>13|TRBJ2-7|-|TRBV14|-
TGTGCCAGCAGCCTTGGACCTGCTAACGAGCAGTACTTC
CASSLGPANEQYF
>15|TRBJ2-5|-|TRBV6-1|-
TGTGCCAGCAGTGGTCGAGCGGGCAGCCAAGAGACCCAGTACTTC
CASSGRAGSQETQYF
>14|TRBJ2-3|-|TRBV29-1|-
TGCAGCGTTGACGTCGGGGGGCGCACAGATACGCAGTATTTT
CSVDVGGRTDTQYF
>15|TRBJ2-3|TRBD2|TRBV7-6|few
TGTGCCAGCAGCGCCAGGACTAGCGGGACAGATACGCAGTATTTT
CASSARTSGTDTQYF
>14|TRBJ2-2|-|TRBV5-1|-
TGCGCCAGCAGCTTGGGTAGAAACCCCGGGGAGCTGTTTTTT
CASSLGRNPGELFF
>15|TRBJ2-3|-|TRBV9|-
TGTGCCAGCAGCGTAGACGACGATCCGGGTTATACGCAGTATTTT
CASSVDDDPGYTQYF
>14|TRBJ2-7|-|TRBV11-3|-
TGTGCCAGCAGCTTAGAACCTCGCCACTACGAGCAGTACTTC
CASSLEPRHYEQYF
>19|TRBJ1-6|TRBD1|TRBV5-6|-
TGTGCCAGCAGCTTGGATCCCGGGACAGGGGGCTCCTATAATTCACCCCTCCACTTT
CASSLDPGTGGSYNSPLHF
>14|TRBJ1-4|-|TRBV19|few
TGTGCCAGTAGTATGGGGAGGTGGGATGAAAAACTGTTTTTT
CASSMGRWDEKLFF
>14|TRBJ2-1|-|TRBV5-1|few
TGCGCCAGCAGCTTTGCGACGAATAACAATGAGCAGTTCTTC
CASSFATNNNEQFF
>13|TRBJ2-2|-|TRBV27|-
TGTGCCAGCCGGCGCGCGAACACCGGGGAGCTGTTTTTT
CASRRANTGELFF
>16|TRBJ2-3|TRBD2|TRBV4-1|-
TGCGCCAGCAGCCAAGACCCGGGGGGGGCTTGGGATACGCAGTATTTT
CASSQDPGGAWDTQYF
>12|TRBJ2-7|-|TRBV18|-
TGTGCCAGCTCCAGGGCCCCTAACGAGCAGTACTTC
CASSRAPNEQYF
>12|TRBJ2-1|-|TRBV19|-
TGTGCCAGTACCAATCGAGCCGGGGAGCAGTTCTTC
CASTNRAGEQFF
>13|TRBJ1-5|TRBD1|TRBV29-1|-
TGCAGCGTTGGGGACAGGGGCCATCAGCCCCAGCATTTT
CSVGDRGHQPQHF
>11|TRBJ2-3|-|TRBV11-2|-
TGTGCCAGCAGCGAGGGGAATACGCAGTATTTT
CASSEGNTQYF
>13|TRBJ2-5|-|TRBV5-1|-
TGCGCCAGCAGCGGTCAAATCGGGGAGACCCAGTACTTC
CASSGQIGETQYF
>15|TRBJ2-3|-|TRBV5-1|-
TGCGCCAGCAGCTTGGATTCCAGGGACACAGATACGCAGTATTTT
CASSLDSRDTDTQYF
>13|TRBJ2-7|-|TRBV30|-
TGTGCCTGGAGTGTCTCGGCAGGGAACGAGCAGTACTTC
CAWSVSAGNEQYF
>11|TRBJ1-1|-|TRBV20-1|few
TGCAGTGCCACTTGGCACACTGAAGCTTTCTTT
CSATWHTEAFF
>15|TRBJ2-5|-|TRBV11-3|-
TGTGCCAGCAGCCCCGCCCCCCCAATTGAAGAGACCCAGTACTTC
CASSPAPPIEETQYF
>15|TRBJ1-3|-|TRBV15|few
TGTGCCACCAGCATAGGGGATAGCTCTGGAAACACCATATATTTT
CATSIGDSSGNTIYF
>14|TRBJ1-2|TRBD1|TRBV29-1|-
TGCAGCGCCGTCCCCCAGGGGGCTAACTATGGCTACACCTTC
CSAVPQGANYGYTF
>15|TRBJ1-1|-|TRBV9|-
TGTGCCAGCAATCCTCGGGGGTCTGTGGGCACTGAAGCTTTCTTT
CASNPRGSVGTEAFF
>14|TRBJ2-3|-|TRBV4-1|-
TGCGCCAGCAGCCCGTCCCAGCGTCCAGATACGCAGTATTTT
CASSPSQRPDTQYF
>15|TRBJ2-2|-|TRBV19|-
TGTGCCAGTAGTTATCGGACGGCGAACACCGGGGAGCTGTTTTTT
CASSYRTANTGELFF
>15|TRBJ1-1|-|TRBV9|-
TGTGCCAGCAGCGTAGGCCGGGGGAGGAACACTGAAGCTTTCTTT
CASSVGRGRNTEAFF
>16|TRBJ2-3|-|TRBV5-4|-
TGTGCCAGCAGCCCCCTAGACAGATCTAGCACAGATACGCAGTATTTT
CASSPLDRSSTDTQYF
>15|TRBJ2-3|TRBD2|TRBV9|-
TGTGCCAGCAGCGCCTTAGCGGGGCCCACAGATACGCAGTATTTT
CASSALAGPTDTQYF
>15|TRBJ2-1|TRBD2|TRBV5-1|-
TGCGCCAGCAGCCGCACTAGCGGGAATTCCGATGAGCAGTTCTTC
CASSRTSGNSDEQFF
>16|TRBJ2-7|-|TRBV11-2|few
TGTGCCAGCAGCCTAACCACCCGGATGAGCTCCTACGAGCAGTACTTC
CASSLTTRMSSYEQYF